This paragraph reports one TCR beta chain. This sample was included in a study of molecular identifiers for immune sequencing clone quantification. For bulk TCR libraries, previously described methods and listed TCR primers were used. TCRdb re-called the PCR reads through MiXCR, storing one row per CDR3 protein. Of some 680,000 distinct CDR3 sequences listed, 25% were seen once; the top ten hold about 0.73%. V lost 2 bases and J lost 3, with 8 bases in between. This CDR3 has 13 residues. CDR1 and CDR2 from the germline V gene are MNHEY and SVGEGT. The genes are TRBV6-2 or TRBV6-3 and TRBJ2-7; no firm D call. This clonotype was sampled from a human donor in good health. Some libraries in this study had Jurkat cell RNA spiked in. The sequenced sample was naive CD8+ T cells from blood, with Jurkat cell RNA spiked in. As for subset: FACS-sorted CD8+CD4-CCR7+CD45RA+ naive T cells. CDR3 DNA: TGTGCCAGCAGTTACGCCAATGGCTACGAGCAGTACTTC. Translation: CASSYANGYEQYF.